What follows are 24 T cell receptor beta chains derived from one specimen sequenced in a study of T cell changes during pregnancy in multiple sclerosis. The data were produced by immunoSEQ multiplex PCR, yet TCRdb's version contains in-frame clones alone and is incomplete. This sample yields roughly 57,000 clones, of which roughly 90% are seen a single time; 0.64% belongs to the top ten. Sequenced here: CD4+ T cells from peripheral blood mononuclear cells, sampled after pregnancy. Receptors were obtained from a female donor with multiple sclerosis, enrolled in a pregnancy study.

The chain links TRBV2 to TRBJ1-6, with 9 bases that match TRBD1. This CDR3 is 14 amino acids long. Trimming at V came to 11 bases and at J to 9 bases, leaving 11 bases not matched to a gene. Germline loops: CDR1 SNHLY, CDR2 FYNNEI. The CDR3, as DNA: TGTGCCGGTTCCCATGGGACAGGGATTTCACCCCTCCACTTT. Translation: CAGSHGTGISPLHF.

The chain has TRBV2 and TRBJ2-4; 9 positions agree with TRBD1. CDR3 length equals 16 residues. Per the germline V gene, CDR1 is SNHLY and CDR2 is FYNNEI. Trimming cost V 6 bases and J 2 bases; bases outside gene matches: 8. The CDR3: CASSSRTGATKNIQYF. DNA of the CDR3: TGTGCCAGCAGCTCGAGGACAGGGGCAACCAAAAACATTCAGTACTTC.

This clone came up once. V usage is TRBV9 and J usage is TRBJ1-2; TRBD1 might be the D (5 bases). This CDR3 is built from 15 residues. With 0 bases removed from V and 5 bases from J, the gap between germline ends came to 14 bases. Germline V gives CDR1 SGDLS, CDR2 YYNGEE. CDR3 sequence: CASSVDSGGPYGYTF. Here the CDR3 DNA reads TGTGCCAGCAGCGTAGATAGCGGGGGTCCGTATGGCTACACCTTC.

The rearrangement links TRBV25-1 to TRBJ1-2; D is unresolved. Trimming removed 0 bases at V and 9 bases at J, with 11 bases between. Germline lookup yields CDR1 MGHDK and CDR2 SYGVNS. The CDR3 totals 13 residues. Written as DNA, the CDR3 is TGTGCCAGCAGTGAATACGTGGCAATCAGCTACACCTTC. Translation: CASSEYVAISYTF.

This sequence joins TRBV4-1 and TRBJ2-1; 8 positions match TRBD2. CDR3 length: 16 residues. The V gene's germline CDR1 is MGHRA and CDR2 YSYEKL. J was trimmed by 8 bases and V by 1 base; bases with no gene match: 10. Written as DNA, the CDR3 is TGCGCCAGCAGCCAAGGCCCCGGGGGGGGGCACGATGAGCAGTTCTTC. Translation: CASSQGPGGGHDEQFF.

The CDR3 nucleotides read TGTGCCAGCAGCGTAGGGGACCCCACTTCAGACAGGGGGCTTTTGTATGGCTACACCTTC. Amino acids: CASSVGDPTSDRGLLYGYTF. The chain couples TRBV9 to TRBJ1-2, with 10 bases that match TRBD1. With V trimmed by 0 bases and J by 5 bases, 19 bases remained unmatched. Germline CDR1 is SGDLS and CDR2 is YYNGEE. This CDR3 is built from 20 residues.

V is TRBV6-6 and J is TRBJ2-3, with D perhaps matching TRBD2 (6 bases). V was clipped by 8 bases and J by 0 bases, with 15 bases between them. The germline gives CDR1 MNHNY, CDR2 SVGAGI (reference sequence). CDR3 size: 15 residues. CDR3 sequence: CASLRGLPSTDTQYF. CDR3 coding DNA: TGTGCCAGCCTAAGGGGACTTCCTAGCACAGATACGCAGTATTTT.

The genes are TRBV18 and TRBJ2-7; 8 bases line up with TRBD1. Trimming removed 4 bases from V and 4 bases from J; junction bases left unmatched: 6. Looked up from germline, CDR1 is KGHSH and CDR2 is LQKENI. This CDR3 is 14 amino acids long. The CDR3 sequence is CASSRAGGSYEQYF. The CDR3 DNA reads TGTGCCAGCTCACGGGCAGGGGGCAGTTACGAGCAGTACTTC.

The chain joins TRBV4-1 to TRBJ2-5; no clear D gene. The V end lost 2 bases, the J end lost 0 bases, and 7 bases lay between the germline ends. Germline V lookup: CDR1 MGHRA, CDR2 YSYEKL. CDR3 size: 14 residues. The chain's CDR3 is CASSQSEYQETQYF. In DNA form, the CDR3 reads TGCGCCAGCAGCCAATCGGAGTACCAAGAGACCCAGTACTTC.

The V and J genes are TRBV19 and TRBJ2-3; 8 bases fit TRBD1. V lost 10 bases, J lost 10 bases, and 13 bases stayed unmatched. The CDR3 extends over 13 amino acids. In germline, CDR1 is LNHDA, CDR2 SQIVND (reference sequence). The CDR3 DNA sequence: TGTGCCACCCGGCAGGGGGCCGGCAAATCGCAGTATTTT. This codes for CATRQGAGKSQYF.

The chain couples TRBV6-4 to TRBJ1-1; TRBD1 matches at 7 bases. The CDR3 has 14 amino acids. V was pared by 6 bases and J by 1 base, with 5 bases of the junction left unmatched. Germline CDR1 and CDR2: MRHNA and SNTAGT. The CDR3 is CASSRDSQNTEAFF. CDR3 bases: TGTGCCAGCAGCAGGGACAGCCAGAACACTGAAGCTTTCTTT.

The chain uses TRBV18 and TRBJ1-5, with D tentatively TRBD1 (5 bases). Germline lookup yields CDR1 KGHSH and CDR2 LQKENI. Trimming took off 5 bases at V and 8 bases at J, with 13 bases between the two ends. The CDR3 sequence is 13 residues long. The CDR3: CASSDQGSEPQHF. The CDR3 DNA reads TGTGCCAGCTCAGATCAGGGTTCGGAGCCCCAGCATTTT.

V and J are TRBV6-1 and TRBJ2-4; possible D gene TRBD1, 6 bases. From germline, CDR1 is MNHNS and CDR2 SASEGT. V was cut by 3 bases and J by 2 bases, with 8 bases left in between. This CDR3 is built from 14 residues. CDR3 bases: TGTGCCAGCAGTGACACAGGGCCCAAAAACATTCAGTACTTC. This gives the protein CASSDTGPKNIQYF.

The V call is TRBV18, the J call TRBJ2-2, with D possibly TRBD1 on 6 matching bases. V was shortened by 5 bases and J by 6 bases, with 16 bases between the two germline ends. This CDR3 is built from 15 residues. Germline lookup yields CDR1 KGHSH and CDR2 LQKENI. The CDR3 sequence is CASSVPRGDAGELFF. The CDR3 DNA follows: TGTGCCAGCTCAGTCCCCAGGGGCGATGCCGGGGAGCTGTTTTTT.

V is TRBV27 and J is TRBJ2-3; maybe TRBD1 (6 bases). Trimming shortened V by 3 bases and J by 0 bases, and 7 bases separated the two germline ends. CDR1 and CDR2 from the germline V gene are MNHEY and SMNVEV (reference sequence). The CDR3 contains 14 residues. The CDR3 sequence: CASSFTGSTDTQYF. The CDR3 nucleotides are TGTGCCAGCAGTTTCACAGGGAGCACAGATACGCAGTATTTT.

This clone was counted once. The chain links TRBV19 to TRBJ1-1; 9 bases fit TRBD1. The CDR3 length is 15 residues. Germline CDR1 LNHDA, CDR2 SQIVND (reference sequence). V shed 4 bases, J shed 5 bases, and the junction held 8 bases outside the gene matches. The CDR3 is CASSTGTGSGTEAFF. CDR3 in DNA: TGTGCCAGTAGTACCGGGACAGGGTCGGGAACTGAAGCTTTCTTT.

V is TRBV30 and J is TRBJ1-2; D call uncertain. V dropped 0 bases and J dropped 6 bases, with 8 bases sitting between them. In germline, CDR1 is GTSNPN, CDR2 SVGIG (reference sequence). This CDR3 is 12 amino acids long. CDR3 DNA sequence: TGTGCCTGGAGTGTACAGAGCCATGGCTACACCTTC. This codes for CAWSVQSHGYTF.

This clone was observed a handful of times. This sequence joins TRBV7-8 and TRBJ1-5; 8 bases agree with TRBD1. Germline V gene data show CDR1 as SGHVS and CDR2 as FQNEAQ. V shed 5 bases and J 7 bases; nucleotides not matched to a gene: 10. The CDR3 is 15 residues long. The CDR3 reads CASSTGTGLRQPQHF. The DNA for the CDR3 is TGTGCCAGCAGCACAGGGACAGGTCTGAGACAGCCCCAGCATTTT.

The J gene is TRBJ2-7, the V gene TRBV9, with TRBD1 matching over 7 bases. This CDR3 spans 14 amino acids. From germline, CDR1 is SGDLS and CDR2 YYNGEE. V dropped 3 bases and J dropped 4; count of bases not matched to a gene: 7. DNA for the CDR3: TGTGCCAGCAGCGCTGGGGGCAGGGGGTACGAGCAGTACTTC. Protein sequence: CASSAGGRGYEQYF.

This CDR3 reads CASSQVGTGGGYTF. The CDR3 DNA reads TGTGCCAGCAGCCAAGTTGGTACAGGGGGCGGCTACACCTTC. The chain carries TRBV14 and TRBJ1-2; TRBD1 matches 9 bases. This CDR3 region has 14 residues. Germline V gene sequence: CDR1 SGHDN, CDR2 FVKESK. J lost 8 bases, V lost 1 base, and 5 bases had no gene match.

This clone was observed a single time. The chain combines TRBV19 with TRBJ1-6; no reliable D call. CDR3 size: 15 residues. The V gene lost 4 bases and the J gene lost 14 bases, with 21 bases spanning the gap. Germline values: CDR1 LNHDA, CDR2 SQIVND (reference sequence). CDR3 amino acids: CASSTAGLGTKALHF. The CDR3 nucleotides are TGTGCCAGTAGTACAGCCGGTTTGGGCACGAAGGCCCTCCACTTT.

V usage is TRBV4-1 and J usage is TRBJ1-2; the match to TRBD1 covers 9 bases. V trimming: 4 bases; J trimming: 4 bases; junction bases outside the gene matches: 10. This CDR3 comprises 16 residues. Per germline, CDR1 MGHRA and CDR2 YSYEKL. The CDR3 protein is CASSRTGGRGGYGYTF. The CDR3 nucleotides are TGCGCCAGCAGCCGTACAGGGGGCAGAGGGGGCTATGGCTACACCTTC.

The J gene is TRBJ1-6, the V gene TRBV7-9; 7 nucleotides agree with TRBD1. Per germline, CDR1 SEHNR and CDR2 FQNEAQ (reference sequence). This CDR3 has 15 residues. J lost 10 bases, V lost 0 bases, and 6 bases had no gene match. The CDR3 bases are TGTGCCAGCAGCTTAGCCCGACAGGGCTGGTCACCCCTCCACTTT. Translated: CASSLARQGWSPLHF.

V gene TRBV4-3 combines with J gene TRBJ2-1; 10 positions match TRBD2. Losses at the gene ends were 0 bases for V and 3 bases for J; bases not matched to a gene: 5. The CDR3 runs to 17 residues. Germline V gene sequence: CDR1 LGHNA, CDR2 YSLEER. Here the CDR3 reads CASSQDRGLAYYNEQFF. In DNA, the CDR3 is TGCGCCAGCAGCCAAGATAGGGGACTAGCGTACTACAATGAGCAGTTCTTC.